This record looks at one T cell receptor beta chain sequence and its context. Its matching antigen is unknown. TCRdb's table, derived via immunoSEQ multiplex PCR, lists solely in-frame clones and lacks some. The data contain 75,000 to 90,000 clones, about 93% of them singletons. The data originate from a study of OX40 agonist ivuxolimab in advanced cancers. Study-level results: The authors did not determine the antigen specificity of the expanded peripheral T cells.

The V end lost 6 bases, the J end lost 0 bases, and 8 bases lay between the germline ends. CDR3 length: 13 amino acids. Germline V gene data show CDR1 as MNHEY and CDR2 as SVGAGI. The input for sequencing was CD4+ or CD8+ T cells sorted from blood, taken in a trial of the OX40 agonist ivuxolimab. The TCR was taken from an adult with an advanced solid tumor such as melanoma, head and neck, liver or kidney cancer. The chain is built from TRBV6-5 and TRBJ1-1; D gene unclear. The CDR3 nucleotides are TGTGCCAGCAGATCAGTAATGAACACTGAAGCTTTCTTT. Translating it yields CASRSVMNTEAFF.